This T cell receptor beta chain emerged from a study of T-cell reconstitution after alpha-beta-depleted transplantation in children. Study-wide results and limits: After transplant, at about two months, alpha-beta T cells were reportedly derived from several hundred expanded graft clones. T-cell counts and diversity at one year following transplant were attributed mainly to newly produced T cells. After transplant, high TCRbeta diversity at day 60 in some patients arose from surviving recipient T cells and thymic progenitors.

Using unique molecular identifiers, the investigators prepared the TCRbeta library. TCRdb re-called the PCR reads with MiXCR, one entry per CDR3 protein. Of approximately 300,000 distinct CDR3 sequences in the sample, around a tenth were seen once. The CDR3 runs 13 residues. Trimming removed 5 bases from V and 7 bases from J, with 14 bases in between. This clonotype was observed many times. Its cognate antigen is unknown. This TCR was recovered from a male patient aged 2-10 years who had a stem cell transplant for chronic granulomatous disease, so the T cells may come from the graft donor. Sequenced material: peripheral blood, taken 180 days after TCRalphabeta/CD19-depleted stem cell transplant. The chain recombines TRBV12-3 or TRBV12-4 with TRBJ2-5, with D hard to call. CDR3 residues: CASSEDPSRTQYF. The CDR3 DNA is TGTGCCAGCAGTGAGGACCCGTCGAGGACCCAGTACTTC.